This record covers a single TCR beta chain. Sequencing used immunoSEQ multiplex PCR; TCRdb keeps in-frame clones, though not all of them. The sample has over a million clones, approximately 98.5% seen once. CDR1 and CDR2 from the germline V gene are MDHEN and SYDVKM. CDR3 length: 10 residues. The germline V and J ends were trimmed by 8 bases and 4 bases, with 6 bases remaining between them. The entry originates in a study of shared clonotypes between healthy human individuals. The V gene is TRBV28, the J gene TRBJ2-7, with unresolved D. Sequencing was carried out using naive CD4+ T cells sorted from blood. The subset was: CD45RA+ positively selected. This receptor was obtained from a man aged 25 to 40 in good health. In DNA form, the CDR3 reads TGTGCCAGCGGCTTATACGAGCAGTACTTC. Translation: CASGLYEQYF.